The 7 T cell receptor beta chains below all came from one sample that was sequenced in a study of PD-1 blockade in classical Hodgkin lymphoma. With no exception, relapse followed autologous stem cell transplantation in all patients, and brentuximab vedotin exposure varied. Assay: immunoSEQ multiplex PCR; the TCRdb copy retains only in-frame clones and omits some. Altogether 11,000 to 15,000 clones are present, about 86% being singletons, with the ten largest covering approximately 4.5%. Sequenced here: peripheral blood mononuclear cells (PBMCs), sampled at baseline. All receptors derive from a human donor with classical Hodgkin lymphoma.

V is TRBV9 and J is TRBJ1-1, with 7 bases fitting TRBD1. Per germline, CDR1 SGDLS and CDR2 YYNGEE. The CDR3 spans 14 residues. V was pared by 4 bases and J by 2 bases, with 5 bases of the junction left unmatched. Here the CDR3 reads CASSPGTVNTEAFF. Written as DNA, the CDR3 is TGTGCCAGCAGCCCCGGGACAGTAAACACTGAAGCTTTCTTT.

The chain uses TRBV19 and TRBJ1-1; maybe TRBD1 (5 bases). This CDR3 has 15 residues. In germline, CDR1 is LNHDA, CDR2 SQIVND (reference sequence). V lost 4 bases and J lost 3, with 15 bases in between. The CDR3 spells CASSRVRGDYTEAFF. The CDR3 DNA reads as TGTGCCAGTAGTAGGGTAAGGGGAGACTACACTGAAGCTTTCTTT. The whole variable domain, filled in from reference TRBV19 and TRBJ1-1, reads DGGITQSPKYLFRKEGQNVTLSCEQNLNHDAMYWYRQDPGQGLRLIYYSQIVNDFQKGDIAEGYSVSREKKESFPLTVTSAQKNPTAFYLCASSRVRGDYTEAFFGQGTRLTVV.

This chain joins TRBV10-3 and TRBJ1-6; D gene uncertain. The CDR3 has 16 residues. V lost 0 bases and J 10 bases, leaving 16 bases between the germline ends. CDR1 and CDR2 from the germline V gene are ENHRY and SYGVKD. The CDR3 nucleotides are TGTGCCATCAGTGAGTCAGGAGGAGGGTCGGGCTCACCCCTCCACTTT. Residues: CAISESGGGSGSPLHF.

In its sample, this clone was seen once. The chain couples TRBV19 to TRBJ1-6, with 7 bases identical to TRBD1. V was pared by 10 bases and J by 0 bases, with 9 bases of the junction left unmatched. CDR1 and CDR2 (germline): LNHDA, SQIVND (reference sequence). The CDR3 loop spans 16 amino acids. The CDR3: CATGVTGSSYNSPLHF. In nucleotides, the CDR3 is TGTGCCACAGGGGTGACAGGGAGCTCCTATAATTCACCCCTCCACTTT.

This chain links TRBV6-1 with TRBJ2-3; D is possibly TRBD2 (6 bases). This CDR3 has 15 amino acids. V lost 3 bases, J lost 2 bases, and 12 bases lay in between. CDR1 and CDR2 from the germline V gene are MNHNS and SASEGT. The CDR3 is CASSDAGRFTDTQYF. The CDR3 DNA sequence: TGTGCCAGCAGTGACGCGGGAAGGTTCACAGATACGCAGTATTTT.

This clone was recorded once. The V and J genes are TRBV7-2 and TRBJ2-7; 7 bases are shared with TRBD1. The CDR3 length is 14 residues. Germline V CDR1 and CDR2: SGHTA, FQGNSA. V trimming: 7 bases; J trimming: 5 bases; junction bases outside the gene matches: 11. CDR3 bases: TGTGCCAGCACCCCGGCTCAGGGGGTCCACGAGCAGTACTTC. Encoded protein: CASTPAQGVHEQYF. Full variable domain (rest looked up from reference TRBV7-2 and TRBJ2-7): GAGVSQSPSNKVTEKGKDVELRCDPISGHTALYWYRQSLGQGLEFLIYFQGNSAPDKSGLPSDRFSAERTGGSVSTLTIQRTQQEDSAVYLCASTPAQGVHEQYFGPGTRLTVT.

The chain joins TRBV9 to TRBJ2-7; the match to TRBD1 covers 11 bases. V dropped 2 bases and J dropped 2; count of bases not matched to a gene: 0. There are 14 residues in the CDR3. The V gene's germline CDR1 is SGDLS and CDR2 YYNGEE. The CDR3 sequence: CASSVGQGAYEQYF. CDR3 bases: TGTGCCAGCAGCGTGGGACAGGGGGCCTACGAGCAGTACTTC.